These 20 T cell receptor beta chains came from one sample sequenced in a study of tumor-infiltrating lymphocytes in primary liver carcinoma. RNA was extracted from whole blood without cell sorting, alongside germline DNA. Reverse transcription of approximately 500 ng total RNA with a constant-region primer produced TCR beta cDNA. Modified slightly, ARM-PCR produced TCR beta libraries over three nested multiplex PCR rounds. Each of the first two PCR rounds ran approximately 11 cycles with TRBV1-TRBV30 forward and C-beta reverse primers. One entry per CDR3 protein results from TCRdb running MiXCR on the multiplex PCR reads. The data show about 320,000 distinct CDR3 sequences, about 60% seen once. The sequencing input was peripheral blood. The receptor source for this set is a man aged 35-49 years with primary liver carcinoma and hepatitis B virus infection.

This clonotype was observed many times. The rearrangement uses TRBV12-3 or TRBV12-4 and TRBJ2-1, with TRBD2 identical over 14 bases. The length of the CDR3 is 15 residues. The V and J ends lost 6 bases and 10 bases, in that order; junction bases with no gene match: 8. CDR3 amino acids: CASSLSGLAGGEQFF. DNA of the CDR3: TGTGCCAGCAGCCTTAGTGGACTAGCGGGAGGCGAGCAGTTCTTC.

This clonotype was recorded many times. In nucleotides, the CDR3 is TGTGCCAGCAGTTTATTAAGCGGGAGGGCCGGCAATGAGCAGTTCTTC. Translation gives CASSLLSGRAGNEQFF. V and J are TRBV12-3 or TRBV12-4 and TRBJ2-1; 10 bases line up with TRBD2. The CDR3 runs to 16 residues. Losses at the gene ends were 2 bases for V and 6 bases for J; bases not matched to a gene: 7.

This clonotype was found a few times. The rearrangement joins TRBV28 to TRBJ1-2; 7 bases agree with TRBD1. Germline CDR1 reads MDHEN; CDR2 reads SYDVKM. Germline trimming cut 6 bases from V and 4 bases from J; bases unmatched to any gene: 11. The CDR3 spans 15 residues. Written as DNA, the CDR3 is TGTGCCAGCAGAACTGCCGGGACAGACACCTATGGCTACACCTTC. This encodes CASRTAGTDTYGYTF.

This clonotype turned up a few times. The chain is built from TRBV18 and TRBJ2-5; unclear D gene. Germline CDR1 reads KGHSH; CDR2 reads LQKENI. The CDR3 sequence is 12 residues long. V shed 8 bases and J shed 4 bases, with 11 bases lying between them. The CDR3 sequence is CASATYAETQYF. CDR3 nucleotide sequence: TGTGCCAGCGCTACATATGCAGAGACCCAGTACTTC.

Concerning this clonotype: A read error is possible here, since a much larger clone lies one base away. The V and J genes are TRBV12-3 or TRBV12-4 and TRBJ1-2; D ambiguous. The CDR3 spans 15 residues. Trimming took off 5 bases at V and 3 bases at J, with 16 bases between the two ends. The CDR3 bases are TGTGCCAGCAGTACCGCCCCAGCCGGGCACTATGGCTACACCTTC. It translates to CASSTAPAGHYGYTF.

Points on this clonotype: An end of the junction differs from the germline gene, which may be a read error. V is TRBV28 and J is TRBJ2-1; TRBD2 agrees at 11 bases. The CDR3 consists of 18 residues. Germline V CDR1 and CDR2: MDHEN, SYDVKM. The CDR3 DNA reads TGTGCCAGCAGTCCCCTCGGATTAGCGGGAGGGCCCTACATTGAGCAGTTCTTC. Protein sequence: CASSPLGLAGGPYIEQFF.

With regard to this clonotype: At one of its ends the junction is not consistent with the germline gene, which may arise from a read error. The rearrangement uses TRBV10-3 and TRBJ2-7, with 12 bases identical to TRBD2. The CDR3 consists of 14 residues. Germline V gene sequence: CDR1 ENHRY, CDR2 SYGVKD. The CDR3 is CGIRSSGRAGEQYF. The CDR3 nucleotides read TGTGGCATCAGGTCTAGCGGGAGGGCTGGCGAGCAGTACTTC.

Comments on this clonotype: One end of the junction is discordant with germline, which a read error may explain. J is TRBJ2-2 and V is TRBV12-3 or TRBV12-4; D remains ambiguous. CDR3 size: 13 residues. The CDR3 nucleotides read TGTGTCAGCAGTTTAGTTGGAGACGGGGAGCTGTTTTTT. Translated: CVSSLVGDGELFF.

Concerning this clonotype: Germline and junction disagree at one end, which may indicate a read error. V gene TRBV6-2 or TRBV6-3 combines with J gene TRBJ2-1; 8 nucleotides agree with TRBD2. CDR3 length equals 16 residues. Germline V gene sequence: CDR1 MNHEY, CDR2 SVGEGT. The CDR3 here is CARSYSGRANYNEQFF. CDR3 DNA: TGTGCCAGGAGTTACAGCGGGAGAGCTAACTACAATGAGCAGTTCTTC.

The chain joins TRBV12-3 or TRBV12-4 to TRBJ2-7, with a possible D match to TRBD1 (6 bases). The CDR3 length is 13 residues. Trimming took 7 bases from V and 6 from J, leaving 16 bases between them. CDR3 loop: CASNPGHPGEQYF. CDR3 DNA: TGTGCCAGCAATCCGGGACACCCGGGCGAGCAGTACTTC.

The V call is TRBV11-2, the J call TRBJ2-7; possibly TRBD1 for D (5 bases). Germline assignment: CDR1 SGHAT and CDR2 FQNNGV. V lost 6 bases and J lost 7, with 22 bases in between. The CDR3 loop spans 15 amino acids. Written as DNA, the CDR3 is TGTGCCAGCAGGGAAGGGGCTATAGGGATAGAGGAGCAGTACTTC. It yields the protein CASREGAIGIEEQYF.

A remark on this clonotype: One junction end does not reproduce the germline sequence, and a read error may be involved. The CDR3 bases are TGTCCCAGCAGGAACAACAGGGAATACACCTGGGAGCTGTTTTTT. Its protein product is CPSRNNREYTWELFF. The rearrangement uses TRBV6-1 and TRBJ2-2; D possibly corresponds to TRBD1 (6 bases). The germline CDR1 and CDR2 sequences are MNHNS and SASEGT. CDR3 length: 15 residues.

This clonotype was counted a single time. The conserved phenylalanine or tryptophan normally closing the CDR3 is absent here, so this likely arose from a read error. V usage is TRBV11-2 and J usage is TRBJ2-7; tentatively, D is TRBD1 (5 bases). Trimming left V 5 bases short and J 10 bases short, with 24 bases between. Germline V CDR1 and CDR2: SGHAT, FQNNGV. CDR3 length equals 15 residues. For the CDR3, the DNA is TGTGCCAGCAGCACCCCTAGGGGTTCCCCCTACAATCAGTACTAC. This translates into CASSTPRGSPYNQYY.

The gene calls are TRBV30 and TRBJ2-1, with 10 bases matching TRBD2. After removal of 1 base from V and 2 bases from J, the junction contained 2 bases not matched to a gene. In germline, CDR1 is GTSNPN, CDR2 SVGIG (reference sequence). The CDR3 length is 15 residues. The CDR3 DNA is TGTGCCTGGAGTGAGGGACTAGCGACCTACAATGAGCAGTTCTTC. It yields the protein CAWSEGLATYNEQFF.

This clonotype came up once. A much more abundant neighbour one base away suggests this may be a read error. The V call is TRBV29-1, the J call TRBJ1-3, with 8 bases matching TRBD1. The CDR3 runs 14 residues. From germline, CDR1 is SQVTM and CDR2 ANQGSEA. As DNA, the CDR3 is TGCAGCGTACCCGACAGGGGAGCTGGAAACGCCATATATTTT. This encodes CSVPDRGAGNAIYF.

Concerning this clonotype itself: It may be a read error: a sequence one base away is much more abundant. CDR3 sequence reads: CASSRDRRNQPQHF. CDR3 DNA sequence: TGCGCCAGCAGCCGAGATCGGCGCAATCAGCCCCAGCATTTT. The rearrangement joins TRBV4-3 to TRBJ1-5; no firm D call. V dropped 4 bases and J dropped 2 bases, with 9 bases sitting between them. The CDR3 spans 14 residues. Germline CDR1 reads LGHNA; CDR2 reads YSLEER.

Notes on this clonotype: This sequence may be a read error, since a much larger clone differs from it by one base. The V gene is TRBV5-5, the J gene TRBJ2-7; possibly TRBD2 for D (5 bases). The germline V gene has CDR1 SGHKS and CDR2 YYEKEE (reference sequence). This CDR3 has 14 amino acids. The CDR3 loop is CANSFRTQGYEQYF. The CDR3 DNA reads as TGTGCCAACAGCTTTCGGACTCAAGGTTACGAGCAGTACTTC.

On this clonotype: This could be a read error, since a much larger clone is one nucleotide away. The rearrangement uses TRBV6-5 and TRBJ1-2, with D unclear. Germline V gene sequence: CDR1 MNHEY, CDR2 SVGAGI. The CDR3 contains 13 residues. The chain's CDR3 is CTSSYGGAYGYTF. The CDR3, as DNA: TGTACCAGCAGTTACGGCGGTGCCTATGGCTACACCTTC.

Comment on this clonotype: Just one base apart from a much larger clone, this may be a read error. This chain joins TRBV4-2 and TRBJ1-6, with TRBD1 identical over 7 bases. From germline, CDR1 is LGHNA and CDR2 YNFKEQ. This CDR3 spans 13 amino acids. The ends lost 2 bases at V and 18 bases at J; junction bases unmatched: 10. DNA for the CDR3: TGTGCCAGCAGCCAAATTCCCCAGGGGGGTCCCCACTTT. Residues: CASSQIPQGGPHF.

The chain is built from TRBV5-4 and TRBJ2-3; 10 bases align to TRBD2. The CDR3 loop spans 17 amino acids. The germline gives CDR1 SGHNT, CDR2 YYREEE (reference sequence). V gave up 3 bases and J gave up 5 bases; unmatched junction bases: 12. The CDR3 reads CASSSGISGRRGDTQYF. The DNA for the CDR3 is TGTGCCAGCAGCTCGGGGATTAGCGGGAGGAGAGGAGATACGCAGTATTTT.